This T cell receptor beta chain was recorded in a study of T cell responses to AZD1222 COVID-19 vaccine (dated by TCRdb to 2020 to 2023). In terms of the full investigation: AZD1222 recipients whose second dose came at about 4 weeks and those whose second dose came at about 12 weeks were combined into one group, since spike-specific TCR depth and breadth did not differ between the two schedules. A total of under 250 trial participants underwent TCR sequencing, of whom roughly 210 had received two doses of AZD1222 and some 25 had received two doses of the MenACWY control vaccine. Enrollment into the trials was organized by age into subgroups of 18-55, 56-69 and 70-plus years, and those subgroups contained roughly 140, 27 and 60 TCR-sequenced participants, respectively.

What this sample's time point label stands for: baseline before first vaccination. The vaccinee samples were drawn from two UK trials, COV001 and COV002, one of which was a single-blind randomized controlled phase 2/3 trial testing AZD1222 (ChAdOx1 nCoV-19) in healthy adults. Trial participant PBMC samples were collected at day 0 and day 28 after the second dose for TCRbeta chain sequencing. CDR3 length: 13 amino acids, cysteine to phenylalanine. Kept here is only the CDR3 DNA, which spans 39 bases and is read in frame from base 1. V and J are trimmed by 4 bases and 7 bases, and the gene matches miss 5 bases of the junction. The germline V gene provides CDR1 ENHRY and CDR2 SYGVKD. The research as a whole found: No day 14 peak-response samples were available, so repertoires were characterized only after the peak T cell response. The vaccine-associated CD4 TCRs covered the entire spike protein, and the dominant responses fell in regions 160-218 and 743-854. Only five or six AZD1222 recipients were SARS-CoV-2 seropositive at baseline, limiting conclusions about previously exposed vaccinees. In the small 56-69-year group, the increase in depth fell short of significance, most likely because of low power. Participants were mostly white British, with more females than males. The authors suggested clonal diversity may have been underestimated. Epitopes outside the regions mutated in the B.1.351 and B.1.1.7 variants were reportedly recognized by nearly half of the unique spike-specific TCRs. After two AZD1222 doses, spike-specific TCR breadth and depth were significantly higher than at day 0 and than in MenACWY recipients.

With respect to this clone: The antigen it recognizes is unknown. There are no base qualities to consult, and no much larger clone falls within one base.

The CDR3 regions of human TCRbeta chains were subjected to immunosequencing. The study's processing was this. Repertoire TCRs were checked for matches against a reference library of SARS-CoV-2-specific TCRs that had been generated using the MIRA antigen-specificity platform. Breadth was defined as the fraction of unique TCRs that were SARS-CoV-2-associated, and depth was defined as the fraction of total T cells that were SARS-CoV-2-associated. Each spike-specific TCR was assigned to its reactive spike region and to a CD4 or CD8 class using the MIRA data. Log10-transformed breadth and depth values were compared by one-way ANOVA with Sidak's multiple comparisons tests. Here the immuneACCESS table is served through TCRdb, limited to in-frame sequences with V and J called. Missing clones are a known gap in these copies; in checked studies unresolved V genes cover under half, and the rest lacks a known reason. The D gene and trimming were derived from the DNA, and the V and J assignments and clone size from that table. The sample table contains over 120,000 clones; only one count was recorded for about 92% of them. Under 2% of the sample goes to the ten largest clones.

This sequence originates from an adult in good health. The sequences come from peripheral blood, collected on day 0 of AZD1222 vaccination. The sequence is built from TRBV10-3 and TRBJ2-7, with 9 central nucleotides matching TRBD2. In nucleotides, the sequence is TGTGCCATCAGTGGCGGGGGGGGCTGGGAGCAGTACTTC. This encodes CAISGGGGWEQYF.